This record concerns one TCR beta chain sequence. Repertoires were generated with immunoSEQ multiplex PCR, while TCRdb's copy carries only in-frame clones and drops some. This sample has 130,000 or so clones, with about 88% found just once. The data derive from a study of blood T cell repertoires in COVID-19. With V trimmed by 7 bases and J by 0 bases, 7 bases remained unmatched. The CDR3 is 17 residues long. CDR1 and CDR2 (germline): SNHLY, FYNNEI. The sequence derives from a woman older than 75 with acute or convalescent COVID-19. J is TRBJ2-1 and V is TRBV2, with 12 bases lining up with TRBD2. The sequencing input was peripheral blood. The CDR3 DNA sequence: TGTGCCAGCATTCTCGGACTAGCGGGAAGCTCCTACAATGAGCAGTTCTTC. Its protein is CASILGLAGSSYNEQFF.